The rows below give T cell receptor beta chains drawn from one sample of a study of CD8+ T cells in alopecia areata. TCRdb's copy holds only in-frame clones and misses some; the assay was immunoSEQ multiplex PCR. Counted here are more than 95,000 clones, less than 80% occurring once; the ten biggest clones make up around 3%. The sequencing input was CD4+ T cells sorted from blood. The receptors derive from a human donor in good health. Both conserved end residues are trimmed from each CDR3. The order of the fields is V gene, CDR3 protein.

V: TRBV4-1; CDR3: ASRPSPVETGNTIY
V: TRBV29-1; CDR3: SVEDRSMYNEQF
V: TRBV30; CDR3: AWSVLRGQGGRNIQY
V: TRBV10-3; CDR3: AISDSGNTGELF
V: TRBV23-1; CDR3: ASSQVRGHAGYT
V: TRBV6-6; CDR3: ASSSGAPEQY
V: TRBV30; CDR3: AWSARTGELF
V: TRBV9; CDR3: ASSKIAGGPYNEQF
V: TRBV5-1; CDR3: ASSLVRQGASEQY
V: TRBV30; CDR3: AWASALQNQPQH
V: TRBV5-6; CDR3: ASSLFGTGNQPQH
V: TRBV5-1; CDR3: ASSAGVSAEKLF
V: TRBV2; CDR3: ASSAPRTSTDTQY
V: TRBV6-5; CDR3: ASSYSNRQGRNEQY
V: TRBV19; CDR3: ASSKGRGLDTGELF
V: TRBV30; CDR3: AWSYRGNTEAF
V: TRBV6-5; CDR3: ASSYSTASYEQY
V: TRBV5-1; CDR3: ASSLYRAGGRSKQY
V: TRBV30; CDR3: AWSAGRGQPQH
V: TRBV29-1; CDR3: SVGYGQGVDGYT
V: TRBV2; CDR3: ASRGQGGGELF
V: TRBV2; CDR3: ASREQGANYGYT
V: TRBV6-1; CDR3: ASSEIGGTRDTQY
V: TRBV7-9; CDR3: ASASAHGPKNIQY
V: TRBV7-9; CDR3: ASSLSGGRSSYNEQF
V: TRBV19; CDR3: ASTPQGRATNEKLF
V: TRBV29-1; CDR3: SVEGGRGPRTQY
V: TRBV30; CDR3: ASDPSYT
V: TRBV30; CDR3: AWSSGPETQY
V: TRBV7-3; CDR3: ASSWGSGNEQF
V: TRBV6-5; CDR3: ASSYRTGRSGNTIY
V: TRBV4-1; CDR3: ASSQRGRDNEQF
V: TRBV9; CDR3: ASSSRSGLYGGYT
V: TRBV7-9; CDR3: ASSLEALRSGAGANVLT
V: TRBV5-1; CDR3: ASSLRQTQY
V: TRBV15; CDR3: ATASRDRVRNEQF
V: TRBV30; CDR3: AWSYRTGRNGYT
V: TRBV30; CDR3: AWSVFGRRTYNEQF
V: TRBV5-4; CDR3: ASSLVGGADTQY
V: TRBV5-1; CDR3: ASSAGSRGELF
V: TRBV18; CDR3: ASSLARTGAEQY